The source of this T cell receptor (beta chain) is a study of neurological immune-mediated disorders. Using its own MiXCR run on the 5' RACE reads, TCRdb lists one record per CDR3 protein. The sample lists 66,000 or so distinct CDR3 sequences; almost 3.5% were seen once. This clonotype was detected many times. This TCR was recovered from a man aged 40-49 years with multiple sclerosis. Sequencing input: PBMCs.

The CDR3 region has the DNA TGTGCCAGCAGCTTGGCCGGGACAGCTCCCTATGGCTACACCTTC. This translates into CASSLAGTAPYGYTF. The chain uses TRBV5-5 and TRBJ1-2; 7 nucleotides agree with TRBD1. Germline V CDR1 and CDR2: SGHKS, YYEKEE (reference sequence). The CDR3 extends over 15 amino acids. J lost 4 bases, V lost 0 bases, and 6 bases had no gene match.